The 24 T cell receptor beta chains presented below share a single source sample, sequenced in a study of blood T cell repertoires in COVID-19. The repertoire was sequenced with immunoSEQ multiplex PCR; TCRdb's copy has only in-frame clones and lacks some. Counted here are 250,000 or so clones, around 86% occurring once; the ten biggest clones make up approximately 8.2%. Sequences were obtained from peripheral blood. These receptor sequences come from a man in his forties or fifties with active or convalescent COVID-19.

The rearrangement links TRBV16 to TRBJ1-5; possibly TRBD1 for D (6 bases). CDR3 length: 13 residues. Looked up from germline, CDR1 is KGHSY and CDR2 is FQNENV. The ends were cut back, 3 bases at V and 6 bases at J, with 9 bases in the middle. The CDR3 DNA reads as TGTGCCAGCAGCCAGGGGGCCGGTCAGCCCCAGCATTTT. This sequence encodes CASSQGAGQPQHF.

The chain combines TRBV28 with TRBJ2-2; tentatively, D is TRBD2 (5 bases). V was trimmed by 8 bases and J by 5 bases, leaving 15 bases between them. Germline loops: CDR1 MDHEN, CDR2 SYDVKM. This CDR3 region has 14 residues. The CDR3 spells CASEGQPETGELFF. For the CDR3, the DNA is TGTGCCAGCGAGGGCCAGCCCGAGACCGGGGAGCTGTTTTTT.

The V and J genes are TRBV5-1 and TRBJ1-4; 7 bases match TRBD1. Germline values: CDR1 SGHRS, CDR2 YFSETQ. CDR3 length: 13 residues. V dropped 7 bases and J dropped 7; count of bases not matched to a gene: 7. CDR3: CASGVRGVEKLFF. In nucleotides, the CDR3 is TGCGCCAGCGGCGTCAGGGGGGTTGAAAAACTGTTTTTT.

J is TRBJ1-5 and V is TRBV10-3; D may be TRBD1 (6 bases). Germline-derived CDR1 and CDR2 are ENHRY and SYGVKD. This CDR3 region has 15 residues. The V end lost 3 bases, the J end lost 4 bases, and 13 bases lay between the germline ends. The CDR3 DNA is TGTGCCATCAGTGACCCGGACAGACTAAATCAGCCCCAGCATTTT. Protein sequence: CAISDPDRLNQPQHF.

The chain links TRBV6-5 to TRBJ2-2; D not resolved. This CDR3 contains 14 residues. From germline, CDR1 is MNHEY and CDR2 SVGAGI. V lost 7 bases and J 2 bases, leaving 11 bases between the germline ends. The CDR3 DNA follows: TGTGCCAGCATCCCCTCTTCCAACACCGGGGAGCTGTTTTTT. Its protein product is CASIPSSNTGELFF.

The chain combines TRBV4-1 with TRBJ2-5, with D perhaps matching TRBD2 (5 bases). The CDR3 covers 14 residues. Germline CDR1 reads MGHRA; CDR2 reads YSYEKL. The V end was cut by 1 base, the J end by 3 bases, with 9 bases between. CDR3 sequence reads: CASSQVSGEETQYF. The CDR3 nucleotides read TGCGCCAGCAGCCAAGTGTCCGGGGAAGAGACCCAGTACTTC.

This clone was recorded only once. CDR3 bases: TGTGCCAGCAGTGGAGGACAGGGAAAACCAAAAAACACTGAAGCTTTCTTT. Residues: CASSGGQGKPKNTEAFF. V and J are TRBV6-1 and TRBJ1-1; 8 bases match TRBD1. Germline V gene data show CDR1 as MNHNS and CDR2 as SASEGT. J gave up 2 bases and V 4 bases, and 12 bases lay outside the gene matches. This CDR3 comprises 17 residues.

The chain couples TRBV19 to TRBJ1-1; 7 bases match TRBD1. V shed 10 bases and J 3 bases; nucleotides not matched to a gene: 11. The CDR3 has 14 amino acids. Germline CDR1 LNHDA, CDR2 SQIVND (reference sequence). The CDR3 DNA follows: TGTGCCACCTACCCCAGAGGGGGCCACACTGAAGCTTTCTTT. It specifies CATYPRGGHTEAFF.

The rearrangement joins TRBV15 to TRBJ2-3, with a tentative D call TRBD1 (7 bases). Per the germline V gene, CDR1 is LNHNV and CDR2 is YYDKDF (reference sequence). The CDR3 totals 15 residues. Trimming removed 3 bases at V and 7 bases at J, with 17 bases between. This CDR3 is CATSRSRGATHTQYF. In nucleotides, the CDR3 is TGTGCCACCAGCAGGAGCAGGGGGGCCACGCATACGCAGTATTTT.

The V gene is TRBV12-3 or TRBV12-4, the J gene TRBJ1-6; 7 nucleotides align to TRBD1. V shed 7 bases and J 4 bases; nucleotides not matched to a gene: 1. The length of the CDR3 is 13 residues. The DNA for the CDR3 is TGTGCCAGCACACAGGGGTATAATTCACCCCTCCACTTT. As protein: CASTQGYNSPLHF.

CDR3 DNA sequence: TGTGCCAGCAGCTCAAGCGGGACCCCGATGGTACCTGAAGCTTTCTTT. Its translation is CASSSSGTPMVPEAFF. J is TRBJ1-1 and V is TRBV9, with a possible D match to TRBD1 (5 bases). V gave up 4 bases and J gave up 6 bases, with 22 bases separating them. The V gene's germline CDR1 is SGDLS and CDR2 YYNGEE. This CDR3 is 16 amino acids long.

This rearrangement joins TRBV5-5 to TRBJ2-3; D may be TRBD1 (5 bases). Looked up from germline, CDR1 is SGHKS and CDR2 is YYEKEE (reference sequence). The CDR3 runs to 15 residues. Trimming shortened V by 1 base and J by 2 bases, and 11 bases separated the two germline ends. The CDR3: CASSLPGLPTDTQYF. DNA for the CDR3: TGTGCCAGCAGCTTGCCAGGGCTGCCCACAGATACGCAGTATTTT.

This rearrangement joins TRBV9 to TRBJ2-2; TRBD1 matches at 7 bases. In germline, CDR1 is SGDLS, CDR2 YYNGEE. V was clipped by 9 bases and J by 4 bases; unmatched bases: 9. The CDR3 loop spans 14 amino acids. CDR3 nucleotide sequence: TGTGCCACCAGACAGGGCTTAATCACCGGGGAGCTGTTTTTT. This codes for CATRQGLITGELFF. The whole variable domain, filled in from reference TRBV9 and TRBJ2-2, reads DSGVTQTPKHLITATGQRVTLRCSPRSGDLSVYWYQQSLDQGLQFLIQYYNGEERAKGNILERFSAQQFPDLHSELNLSSLELGDSALYFCATRQGLITGELFFGEGSRLTVL.

The chain is built from TRBV20-1 and TRBJ1-2, with 7 bases matching TRBD1. Trimming removed 6 bases from V and 6 bases from J; junction bases left unmatched: 4. Germline CDR1 is DFQATT and CDR2 is SNEGSKA (reference sequence). CDR3 length: 11 residues. The CDR3 DNA is TGCAGTGCGGGACAGTGGGATGGCTACACCTTC. This encodes CSAGQWDGYTF.

The chain recombines TRBV6-5 with TRBJ1-2, with TRBD1 matching over 7 bases. The CDR3 extends over 14 amino acids. V lost 7 bases, J lost 6 bases, and 11 bases stayed unmatched. Germline assignment: CDR1 MNHEY and CDR2 SVGAGI. The CDR3 spells CASTPADRADGYTF. For the CDR3, the DNA is TGTGCCAGCACCCCAGCCGACAGGGCGGATGGCTACACCTTC.

This clone was seen just once. The rearrangement joins TRBV11-2 to TRBJ2-7; D may be TRBD2 (6 bases). Germline-derived CDR1 and CDR2 are SGHAT and FQNNGV. V gave up 4 bases and J gave up 6 bases, with 10 bases separating them. This CDR3 spans 12 amino acids. CDR3 sequence: CASSSLGGEQYF. For the CDR3, the DNA is TGTGCCAGCAGCTCCCTGGGAGGCGAGCAGTACTTC. Complete variable domain (other parts from reference TRBV11-2 and TRBJ2-7): EAGVAQSPRYKIIEKRQSVAFWCNPISGHATLYWYQQILGQGPKLLIQFQNNGVVDDSQLPKDRFSAERLKGVDSTLKIQPAKLEDSAVYLCASSSLGGEQYFGPGTRLTVT.

The chain employs TRBV12-3 or TRBV12-4 and TRBJ1-1; D gene ambiguous. The CDR3 extends over 12 amino acids. V lost 7 bases to trimming and J lost 6 bases, with 12 bases between them. The CDR3 sequence: CASTGRAPEAFF. The CDR3 DNA reads TGTGCCAGCACGGGAAGAGCCCCTGAAGCTTTCTTT.

The chain is built from TRBV19 and TRBJ2-3; D might be TRBD2 (5 bases). CDR1 LNHDA and CDR2 SQIVND come from the germline V gene (reference sequence). The V end lost 4 bases, the J end lost 4 bases, and 6 bases lay between the germline ends. The CDR3 runs 12 residues. The DNA of the CDR3 is TGTGCCAGTAGTACTAGCTCAGATACGCAGTATTTT. Translating it yields CASSTSSDTQYF.

V and J are TRBV28 and TRBJ2-5; D uncertain. The CDR3 extends over 11 amino acids. Germline CDR1 MDHEN, CDR2 SYDVKM. Trimming stripped 6 bases from V and 2 bases from J, with 4 bases between. The CDR3 sequence: CASSPQETQYF. The CDR3 DNA is TGTGCCAGCAGCCCTCAAGAGACCCAGTACTTC.

This clone was seen a single time. The identical CDR3 is also encoded by other nucleotide sequences in the sample. The rearrangement joins TRBV2 to TRBJ1-1; maybe TRBD1 (6 bases). Trimming shortened V by 4 bases and J by 2 bases, and 8 bases separated the two germline ends. This CDR3 region has 13 residues. Germline V gives CDR1 SNHLY, CDR2 FYNNEI. The CDR3 DNA sequence: TGTGCCAGCAGTGGGACAGTTAACACTGAAGCTTTCTTT. This encodes CASSGTVNTEAFF.

The chain carries TRBV6-5 and TRBJ1-3; TRBD1 aligns across 8 bases. The CDR3 has 15 amino acids. Trimming removed 4 bases from V and 4 bases from J; junction bases left unmatched: 6. Germline V lookup: CDR1 MNHEY, CDR2 SVGAGI. DNA of the CDR3: TGTGCCAGCAGTTCCAGGGGGCAAGGAGGAAACACCATATATTTT. This translates into CASSSRGQGGNTIYF.

This rearrangement joins TRBV2 to TRBJ2-2; D uncertain. Germline values: CDR1 SNHLY, CDR2 FYNNEI. The V end was cut by 7 bases, the J end by 5 bases, with 11 bases between. The CDR3 totals 13 residues. As DNA, the CDR3 is TGTGCCAGCAACCAGGATGGGACCGGGGAGCTGTTTTTT. Its protein is CASNQDGTGELFF.

Concerning this clone itself: One end of the junction does not line up with germline, which may come from a read error. The gene calls are TRBV5-6 and TRBJ2-3; 14 nucleotides align to TRBD2. The CDR3 extends over 15 amino acids. Looked up from germline, CDR1 is SGHDT and CDR2 is YYEEEE. CDR3 nucleotide sequence: TGTGCCAGCAGATTGGGACTAGCGGGAGAAGATACGCAGTATTTT. Translated: CASRLGLAGEDTQYF. The whole variable domain, filled in from reference TRBV5-6 and TRBJ2-3, reads DAGVTQSPTHLIKTRGQQVTLRCSPKSGHDTVSWYQQALGQGPQFIFQYYEEEERQRGNFPDRFSGHQFPNYSSELNVNALLLGDSALYLCASRLGLAGEDTQYFGPGTRLTVL.

The chain carries TRBV10-1 and TRBJ1-2; D possibly corresponds to TRBD1 (5 bases). The germline V gene encodes CDR1 WNHNN and CDR2 SYGVQD (reference sequence). V lost 7 bases, J lost 4 bases, and 16 bases lay in between. CDR3 length equals 14 residues. DNA for the CDR3: TGCGCCAGCACCACCACGACAGACACCTATGGCTACACCTTC. Its translation is CASTTTTDTYGYTF.